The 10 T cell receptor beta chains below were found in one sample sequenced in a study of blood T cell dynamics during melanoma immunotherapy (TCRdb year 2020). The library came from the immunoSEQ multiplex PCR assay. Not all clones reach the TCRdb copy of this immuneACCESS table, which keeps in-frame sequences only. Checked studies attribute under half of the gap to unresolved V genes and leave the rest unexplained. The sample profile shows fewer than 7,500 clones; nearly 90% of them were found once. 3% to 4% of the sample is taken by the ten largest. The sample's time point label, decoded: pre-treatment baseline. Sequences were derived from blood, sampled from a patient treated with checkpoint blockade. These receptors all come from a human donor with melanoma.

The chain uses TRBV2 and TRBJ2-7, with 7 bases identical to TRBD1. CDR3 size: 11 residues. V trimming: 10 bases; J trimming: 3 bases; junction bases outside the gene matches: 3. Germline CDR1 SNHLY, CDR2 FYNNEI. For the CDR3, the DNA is TGTGCCACCTCAGGGGGCTACGAGCAGTACTTC. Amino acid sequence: CATSGGYEQYF.

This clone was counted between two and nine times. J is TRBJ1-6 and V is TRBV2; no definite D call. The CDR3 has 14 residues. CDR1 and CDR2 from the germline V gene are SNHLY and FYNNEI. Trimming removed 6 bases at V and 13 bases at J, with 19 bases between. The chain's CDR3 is CASRDATGIGPLHF. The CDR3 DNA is TGTGCCAGCAGGGACGCAACGGGGATCGGGCCCCTCCACTTT.

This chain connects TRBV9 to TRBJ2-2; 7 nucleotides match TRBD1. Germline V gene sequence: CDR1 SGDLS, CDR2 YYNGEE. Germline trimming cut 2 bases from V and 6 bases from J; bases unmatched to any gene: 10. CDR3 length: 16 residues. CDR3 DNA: TGTGCCAGCAGCGTCCCGAGACAGGGCGTTGCCGGGGAGCTGTTTTTT. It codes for CASSVPRQGVAGELFF. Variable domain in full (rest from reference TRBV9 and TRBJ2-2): DSGVTQTPKHLITATGQRVTLRCSPRSGDLSVYWYQQSLDQGLQFLIQYYNGEERAKGNILERFSAQQFPDLHSELNLSSLELGDSALYFCASSVPRQGVAGELFFGEGSRLTVL.

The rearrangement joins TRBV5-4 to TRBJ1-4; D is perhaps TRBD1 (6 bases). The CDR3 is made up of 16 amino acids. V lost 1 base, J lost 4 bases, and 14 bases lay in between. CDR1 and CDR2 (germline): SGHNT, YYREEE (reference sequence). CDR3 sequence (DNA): TGTGCCAGCAGCTTGACAGGGCGGGAGGGTAATGAAAAACTGTTTTTT. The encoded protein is CASSLTGREGNEKLFF.

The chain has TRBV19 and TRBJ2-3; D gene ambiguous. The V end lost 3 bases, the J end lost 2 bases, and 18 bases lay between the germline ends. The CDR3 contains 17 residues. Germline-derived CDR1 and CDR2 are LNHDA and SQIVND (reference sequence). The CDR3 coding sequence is TGTGCCAGTAGTATGTCTGTTACGAGACCTAACACAGATACGCAGTATTTT. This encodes CASSMSVTRPNTDTQYF.

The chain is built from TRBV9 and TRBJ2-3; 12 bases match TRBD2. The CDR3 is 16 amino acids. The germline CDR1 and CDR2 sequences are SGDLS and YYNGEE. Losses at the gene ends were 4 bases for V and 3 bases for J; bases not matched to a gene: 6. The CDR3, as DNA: TGTGCCAGCAGCAAGACTAGCGGGAGAGTAACAGATACGCAGTATTTT. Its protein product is CASSKTSGRVTDTQYF.

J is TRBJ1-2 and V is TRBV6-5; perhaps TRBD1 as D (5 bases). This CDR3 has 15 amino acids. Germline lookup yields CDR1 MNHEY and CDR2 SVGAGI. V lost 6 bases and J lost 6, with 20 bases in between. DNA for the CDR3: TGTGCCAGCAGAGCGGGGGGGGGTCGCCTCAATGGCTACACCTTC. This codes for CASRAGGGRLNGYTF.

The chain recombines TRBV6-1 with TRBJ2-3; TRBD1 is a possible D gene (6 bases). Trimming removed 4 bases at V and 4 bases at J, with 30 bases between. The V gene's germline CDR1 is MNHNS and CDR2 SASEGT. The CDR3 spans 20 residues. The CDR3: CASSVAGWGSRGRLADTQYF. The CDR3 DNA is TGTGCCAGCAGTGTGGCCGGATGGGGGAGCAGGGGTCGGTTAGCAGATACGCAGTATTTT.

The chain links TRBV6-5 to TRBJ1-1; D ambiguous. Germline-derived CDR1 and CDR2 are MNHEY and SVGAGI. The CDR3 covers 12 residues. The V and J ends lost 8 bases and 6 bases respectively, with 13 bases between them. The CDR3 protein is CASGRVGAEAFF. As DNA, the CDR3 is TGTGCCAGCGGTCGGGTTGGCGCTGAAGCTTTCTTT.

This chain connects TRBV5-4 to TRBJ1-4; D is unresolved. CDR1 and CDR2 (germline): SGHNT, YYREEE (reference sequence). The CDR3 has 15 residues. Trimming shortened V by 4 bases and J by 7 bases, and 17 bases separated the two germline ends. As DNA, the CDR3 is TGTGCCAGCAGCCCCGAGGTTGGGTTGGGTGAAAAACTGTTTTTT. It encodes CASSPEVGLGEKLFF.